This paragraph reports one T cell receptor beta chain. What it binds is unknown. This CDR3 spans 15 amino acids. Deletions cut 4 bases from V and 3 bases from J, with 14 bases between. Germline V gene data show CDR1 as SGHRS and CDR2 as YFSETQ. This specimen belongs to a study of OX40 agonist ivuxolimab in advanced cancers. Profiling relied on immunoSEQ multiplex PCR, and the TCRdb table lists in-frame clones only, not all of them. In the table there are roughly 35,000 clones, about 88% of which are singletons. Sampling of blood occurred at baseline, cycle 4 day 1, and cycle 7 day 1. The study, taken as a whole, reports: Dose levels from 0.1 to 3.0 mg/kg saw CD4+ and CD8+ blood T cells expand clonally by week 6.

The clonotype was recovered from an adult with an advanced solid tumor such as melanoma, head and neck, liver or kidney cancer. The sample here was CD4+ or CD8+ T cells sorted from blood, taken in a trial of the OX40 agonist ivuxolimab. The chain links TRBV5-1 to TRBJ2-4, with D perhaps TRBD2 (6 bases). As DNA, the CDR3 is TGCGCCAGCAGCCCGGACGGGGGAGACAAAAACATTCAGTACTTC. It specifies CASSPDGGDKNIQYF.